Each of the 19 T cell receptor beta chains below was sequenced from the same sample in a study of spatial heterogeneity in lung cancer. TCRdb recomputed calls from the 5' RACE reads with MiXCR, one row per CDR3 protein. This sample yields 6,000 to 8,500 distinct CDR3 sequences, of which more than 10% are seen a single time; under 9.5% belongs to the top ten. Specified time point: sample taken at primary tumor resection. General study findings and limits: The study found that expanded intratumoral alpha and beta TCR counts tracked tumor mutation counts.

These receptors' targets are unknown. This material consisted of lung tumor tissue, taken at surgery. The receptors were sampled from a male donor with early-stage non-small cell lung cancer.

In this sample, this clonotype turned up many times. V is TRBV7-8 and J is TRBJ1-2, with TRBD1 identical over 9 bases. Germline V gives CDR1 SGHVS, CDR2 FQNEAQ. The CDR3 has 14 residues. V was pared by 6 bases and J by 3 bases, with 5 bases of the junction left unmatched. The CDR3 DNA reads as TGTGCCAGCAGGTCTACAGGGGGCGACTATGGCTACACCTTC. The encoded protein is CASRSTGGDYGYTF.

This clonotype occurred many times. V usage is TRBV20-1 and J usage is TRBJ2-7, with 9 positions matching TRBD2. In germline, CDR1 is DFQATT, CDR2 SNEGSKA (reference sequence). The trim removed 2 bases at V and 2 bases at J, leaving 4 bases unmatched. The CDR3 extends over 14 amino acids. The CDR3 region is CSARPRLAAYEQYF. The CDR3 region has the DNA TGCAGTGCTAGACCCCGACTAGCGGCCTACGAGCAGTACTTC.

The chain employs TRBV5-4 and TRBJ2-1; D unclear. The V end lost 0 bases, the J end lost 3 bases, and 7 bases lay between the germline ends. The CDR3 is 14 amino acids. Germline V gene sequence: CDR1 SGHNT, CDR2 YYREEE (reference sequence). This chain's CDR3 is CASSLGPSYNEQFF. Here the CDR3 DNA reads TGTGCCAGCAGCTTGGGTCCTAGCTACAATGAGCAGTTCTTC.

This clonotype was detected many times. The V and J genes are TRBV6-5 and TRBJ1-6; possible D gene TRBD1, 5 bases. The CDR3 has 14 residues. V gave up 5 bases and J gave up 9 bases, with 14 bases separating them. Germline values: CDR1 MNHEY, CDR2 SVGAGI. CDR3 in amino acids: CASSRGTEGSPLHF. Written as DNA, the CDR3 is TGTGCCAGCAGTCGCGGGACGGAGGGTTCACCCCTCCACTTT.

This clonotype came up many times. The V call is TRBV10-1, the J call TRBJ2-2; 7 nucleotides match TRBD2. Germline V CDR1 and CDR2: WNHNN, SYGVQD (reference sequence). This CDR3 is built from 14 residues. With V trimmed by 7 bases and J by 3 bases, 5 bases remained unmatched. CDR3 sequence (DNA): TGCGCCAGCAACCCGGGAGGATACACCGGGGAGCTGTTTTTT. Protein product: CASNPGGYTGELFF.

This clonotype showed up many times. The V gene is TRBV28, the J gene TRBJ2-1, with no clear D. Germline CDR1 MDHEN, CDR2 SYDVKM. This CDR3 contains 13 residues. Trimming removed 4 bases at V and 6 bases at J, with 10 bases between. CDR3 nucleotide sequence: TGTGCCAGCAGTTCTCCTCCGTCCAATGAGCAGTTCTTC. It yields the protein CASSSPPSNEQFF.

This chain connects TRBV7-9 to TRBJ2-1; 11 bases are shared with TRBD2. Germline lookup yields CDR1 SEHNR and CDR2 FQNEAQ (reference sequence). Trimming removed 2 bases from V and 6 bases from J; junction bases left unmatched: 12. The CDR3 is 18 residues long. The CDR3: CASSLLSSGRPLGNEQFF. CDR3 DNA sequence: TGTGCCAGCAGCTTACTCTCTAGCGGGAGGCCCCTTGGCAATGAGCAGTTCTTC.

In this sample, this clonotype turned up many times. This chain links TRBV28 with TRBJ1-1, with D maybe TRBD1 (5 bases). V lost 3 bases and J 5 bases, leaving 13 bases between the germline ends. Germline V gene lookup returns CDR1 MDHEN and CDR2 SYDVKM. The CDR3 extends over 14 amino acids. CDR3 nucleotide sequence: TGTGCCAGCAGTTTGGGGGGTGGAAGGACTGAAGCTTTCTTT. Its protein product is CASSLGGGRTEAFF.

This clonotype was counted many times. The chain employs TRBV4-1 and TRBJ2-5; D perhaps matches TRBD2 (6 bases). Germline V CDR1 and CDR2: MGHRA, YSYEKL. Trimming took 3 bases from V and 5 from J, leaving 22 bases between them. The CDR3 is made up of 17 amino acids. CDR3 amino acids: CASSHRLPDGGGETQYF. Written as DNA, the CDR3 is TGCGCCAGCAGCCACAGACTCCCGGACGGCGGAGGGGAGACCCAGTACTTC.

This clonotype was observed at least ten times. V gene TRBV12-3 or TRBV12-4 combines with J gene TRBJ2-7; 8 bases line up with TRBD1. The CDR3 length is 16 residues. Trimming took 7 bases from V and 5 from J; bases not matched to a gene: 16. The CDR3 is CASTPIDRGGIHEQYF. The CDR3 coding sequence is TGTGCCAGCACCCCGATCGACAGGGGAGGTATTCACGAGCAGTACTTC.

Within the sample, this clonotype is medium-sized. This CDR3 is CSANVQGNQPQHF. CDR3 DNA sequence: TGCAGTGCTAACGTCCAGGGCAATCAGCCCCAGCATTTT. This chain joins TRBV20-1 and TRBJ1-5; D is ambiguous. The CDR3 runs 13 residues. V shed 4 bases and J shed 2 bases, with 9 bases lying between them. The germline CDR1 and CDR2 sequences are DFQATT and SNEGSKA (reference sequence).

This clonotype occurred many times. The rearrangement uses TRBV20-1 and TRBJ1-4; no clear D. Germline CDR1 DFQATT, CDR2 SNEGSKA (reference sequence). Trimming took 3 bases from V and 0 from J, leaving 14 bases between them. This CDR3 is 16 amino acids long. The DNA for the CDR3 is TGCAGTGCTAGTCCACAGCCGCATGCAACTAATGAAAAACTGTTTTTT. This encodes CSASPQPHATNEKLFF.

This clonotype rates as medium-sized. This chain links TRBV20-1 with TRBJ1-1, with no clear D. CDR1 and CDR2 from the germline V gene are DFQATT and SNEGSKA (reference sequence). The CDR3 is made up of 14 amino acids. V lost 7 bases and J 0 bases, leaving 15 bases between the germline ends. CDR3 loop: CSGARQIMNTEAFF. The CDR3 DNA reads TGCAGTGGGGCCCGGCAGATCATGAACACTGAAGCTTTCTTT.

The J gene is TRBJ2-2, the V gene TRBV29-1, with a weak D call TRBD2 (5 bases). The CDR3 has 11 residues. Trimming removed 6 bases from V and 6 bases from J, with 8 bases in between. In germline, CDR1 is SQVTM, CDR2 ANQGSEA. The CDR3 coding sequence is TGCAGCGTACTAGTCCCCGGGGAGCTGTTTTTT. Its protein product is CSVLVPGELFF.

This clonotype was counted ten times or more. The chain combines TRBV28 with TRBJ1-2, with D perhaps matching TRBD1 (5 bases). The CDR3 runs to 13 residues. The ends were cut back, 6 bases at V and 5 bases at J, with 13 bases in the middle. Germline CDR1 MDHEN, CDR2 SYDVKM. The CDR3 loop is CASRPTQGYGYTF. CDR3 bases: TGTGCCAGCAGGCCTACTCAGGGTTATGGCTACACCTTC.

This clonotype was recorded many times. V is TRBV27 and J is TRBJ2-3; 9 nucleotides agree with TRBD1. The CDR3 has 14 amino acids. Per the germline V gene, CDR1 is MNHEY and CDR2 is SMNVEV (reference sequence). V was clipped by 4 bases and J by 4 bases; unmatched bases: 3. The CDR3 sequence is CASSYRGRADTQYF. Here the CDR3 DNA reads TGTGCCAGCAGTTACAGGGGGCGGGCAGATACGCAGTATTTT.

The rearrangement joins TRBV25-1 to TRBJ1-1; no clear D. V dropped 1 base and J dropped 5 bases, with 2 bases sitting between them. Germline CDR1 MGHDK, CDR2 SYGVNS. This CDR3 is 11 amino acids long. DNA for the CDR3: TGTGCCAGCAGTGAATTTACTGAAGCTTTCTTT. The encoded protein is CASSEFTEAFF.

This clonotype has a count of ten or more. This rearrangement joins TRBV5-1 to TRBJ2-3, with 10 bases identical to TRBD2. The CDR3 totals 15 residues. Germline trimming cut 0 bases from V and 10 bases from J; bases unmatched to any gene: 8. Germline-derived CDR1 and CDR2 are SGHRS and YFSETQ. CDR3 in DNA: TGCGCCAGCAGCTTGGCCGGACTAGCGGCAGGTCCGCAGTATTTT. Its translation: CASSLAGLAAGPQYF.

This clonotype was seen repeatedly, ten times or more. The chain has TRBV11-2 and TRBJ2-3, with 11 bases matching TRBD2. The trim removed 4 bases at V and 9 bases at J, leaving 15 bases unmatched. The V gene's germline CDR1 is SGHAT and CDR2 FQNNGV. CDR3 length: 17 residues. CDR3 region: CASSSVGIAGGPWTQYF. The CDR3 coding sequence is TGTGCCAGCAGCTCCGTGGGGATAGCGGGGGGGCCTTGGACGCAGTATTTT.